The next 21 T cell receptor beta chains were all read from a single sample in a study of control samples from healthy donors and cancer patients (dated by TCRdb to 2018 to 2020). Libraries were made using the immunoSEQ multiplex PCR assay. TCRdb took this table from immuneACCESS and kept in-frame rearrangements with V and J called. Such tables lack part of the clones; where checked against another copy, unresolved V genes explain under half of the gap, and the rest is unexplained. The sample contains around 94,000 clones, less than 95% of them found a single time. The top ten clones comprise less than 4.5% of the sample. The sequencing input was blood. All receptors derive from a woman under 30 in good health.

The CDR3: CASRDETGTIDGANVLTF. CDR3 bases: TGCGCCAGCAGGGATGAGACAGGGACTATCGACGGGGCCAACGTCCTGACTTTC. This chain uses TRBV5-1 with TRBJ2-6; D is perhaps TRBD1 or TRBD2 (7 bases each). CDR1 and CDR2 from the germline V gene are SGHRS and YFSETQ. Trimming took 5 bases from V and 4 from J, leaving 22 bases between them. The length of the CDR3 is 18 residues.

The count of this clone is one. The chain combines TRBV27 with TRBJ2-7; D is possibly TRBD1 (5 bases). In germline, CDR1 is MNHEY, CDR2 SMNVEV (reference sequence). V was shortened by 10 bases and J by 5 bases, with 15 bases between the two germline ends. CDR3 length: 12 residues. CDR3 loop: CATRAGINEQYF. In nucleotides, the CDR3 is TGTGCCACCCGGGCAGGGATCAACGAGCAGTACTTC.

To note about this clone: Within the sample, other DNA sequences also encode this same CDR3. J is TRBJ1-2 and V is TRBV3-1 (or the pseudogene TRBV3-2); TRBD1 aligns across 10 bases. There are 15 residues in the CDR3. Trimming cost V 4 bases and J 0 bases; bases outside gene matches: 2. Germline-derived CDR1 and CDR2 are LGHDT and YNNKEL (reference sequence). CDR3 coding DNA: TGTGCCAGCAGCCTCGGGACAGGGGCTAACTATGGCTACACCTTC. It codes for CASSLGTGANYGYTF.

The chain links TRBV5-1 to TRBJ1-4; TRBD1 aligns across 9 bases. J gave up 5 bases and V 4 bases, and 3 bases lay outside the gene matches. Germline V lookup: CDR1 SGHRS, CDR2 YFSETQ. CDR3 size: 14 residues. The CDR3 bases are TGCGCCAGCAGCCCCGGGACAGGGAATGAAAAACTGTTTTTT. Translating it yields CASSPGTGNEKLFF.

The chain recombines TRBV3-1 (or the pseudogene TRBV3-2) with TRBJ2-5; perhaps TRBD1 as D (6 bases). V was trimmed by 4 bases and J by 5 bases, leaving 14 bases between them. The length of the CDR3 is 14 residues. Germline values: CDR1 LGHDT, CDR2 YNNKEL (reference sequence). CDR3 nucleotides: TGTGCCAGCAGCCTCCAGGGGACGGACGAGACCCAGTACTTC. Protein: CASSLQGTDETQYF.

This chain uses TRBV16 with TRBJ1-2; D remains unclear. Trimming took 0 bases from V and 2 from J, leaving 4 bases between them. The CDR3 covers 13 residues. The germline V gene encodes CDR1 KGHSY and CDR2 FQNENV. The CDR3 spells CASSQSMNYGYTF. The DNA for the CDR3 is TGTGCCAGCAGCCAATCTATGAACTATGGCTACACCTTC.

V and J are TRBV18 and TRBJ2-3, with 10 bases matching TRBD2. The germline CDR1 and CDR2 sequences are KGHSH and LQKENI. V was pared by 5 bases and J by 1 base, with 3 bases of the junction left unmatched. The CDR3 contains 15 residues. The CDR3 nucleotides read TGTGCCAGCTCAGTCGGGACTAGCGGCACAGATACGCAGTATTTT. This translates into CASSVGTSGTDTQYF.

CDR3 in DNA: TGTGCCATCCCTGGTGAGTTGAACACTGAAGCTTTCTTT. This encodes CAIPGELNTEAFF. The V call is TRBV6-5, the J call TRBJ1-1, with D unresolved. The CDR3 covers 13 residues. Deletions cut 10 bases from V and 0 bases from J, with 12 bases between. Per germline, CDR1 MNHEY and CDR2 SVGAGI.

The rearrangement uses TRBV7-9 and TRBJ1-4, with 10 nucleotides matching TRBD1. Germline assignment: CDR1 SEHNR and CDR2 FQNEAQ (reference sequence). Germline trimming cut 6 bases from V and 7 bases from J; bases unmatched to any gene: 8. CDR3 length: 15 amino acids. CDR3 amino acids: CASSFGQGGIEKLFF. Here the CDR3 DNA reads TGTGCCAGCAGTTTCGGACAGGGGGGGATTGAAAAACTGTTTTTT. Full variable domain (missing parts from reference TRBV7-9 and TRBJ1-4): DTGVSQNPRHKITKRGQNVTFRCDPISEHNRLYWYRQTLGQGPEFLTYFQNEAQLEKSRLLSDRFSAERPKGSFSTLEIQRTEQGDSAMYLCASSFGQGGIEKLFFGSGTQLSVL.

The chain has TRBV29-1 and TRBJ2-7; 8 bases map to TRBD1. Germline CDR1 SQVTM, CDR2 ANQGSEA. V lost 6 bases and J lost 6; bases outside the gene matches: 10. This CDR3 is built from 13 residues. CDR3 in amino acids: CSVQGQGVGEQYF. CDR3 coding DNA: TGCAGCGTCCAAGGACAGGGTGTAGGCGAGCAGTACTTC.

The rearrangement uses TRBV6-5 and TRBJ1-4; D is ambiguous. This CDR3 has 12 residues. Germline values: CDR1 MNHEY, CDR2 SVGAGI. Trimming pared 10 bases from V and 8 bases from J, leaving 14 bases between. The CDR3 coding sequence is TGTGCCACCAGAAAGGGCGGAGAAAAACTGTTTTTT. This translates into CATRKGGEKLFF.

This chain links TRBV7-9 with TRBJ2-7, with TRBD1 matching over 9 bases. Germline CDR1 is SEHNR and CDR2 is FQNEAQ (reference sequence). This CDR3 has 15 residues. Germline trimming cut 5 bases from V and 3 bases from J; bases unmatched to any gene: 8. The CDR3 bases are TGTGCCAGCAGCCCTGGACAGGGGATATTCTACGAGCAGTACTTC. Its translation is CASSPGQGIFYEQYF.

The chain joins TRBV30 to TRBJ1-5; D might be TRBD1 (5 bases). V shed 0 bases and J shed 2 bases, with 17 bases lying between them. Germline V gene lookup returns CDR1 GTSNPN and CDR2 SVGIG (reference sequence). The CDR3 has 17 residues. The CDR3 protein is CAWSVKQGGLGNQPQHF. The DNA of the CDR3 is TGTGCCTGGAGTGTGAAGCAGGGCGGGTTGGGCAATCAGCCCCAGCATTTT.

The V gene is TRBV18, the J gene TRBJ1-4; tentative D call: TRBD1 (6 bases). There are 14 residues in the CDR3. Germline CDR1 reads KGHSH; CDR2 reads LQKENI. V gave up 3 bases and J gave up 3 bases, with 8 bases separating them. The CDR3 sequence: CASSPGGSNEKLFF. DNA of the CDR3: TGTGCCAGCTCACCGGGGGGCTCTAATGAAAAACTGTTTTTT.

The CDR3 is CASSPGGAGNQPQHF. CDR3 in DNA: TGTGCCAGCAGCCCCGGGGGGGCCGGCAATCAGCCCCAGCATTTT. The chain is built from TRBV9 and TRBJ1-5; tentative D call: TRBD1 (6 bases). The V and J ends lost 4 bases and 2 bases respectively, with 13 bases between them. Germline-derived CDR1 and CDR2 are SGDLS and YYNGEE. CDR3 length: 15 amino acids.

The chain combines TRBV24-1 with TRBJ1-2; 10 nucleotides line up with TRBD1. V dropped 9 bases and J dropped 8; count of bases not matched to a gene: 5. Germline V lookup: CDR1 KGHDR, CDR2 SFDVKD. The CDR3 contains 12 residues. CDR3 DNA sequence: TGTGCCACCGGGGGGACAGGGGACGGCTACACCTTC. Its protein is CATGGTGDGYTF.

This chain joins TRBV27 and TRBJ1-1; D possibly corresponds to TRBD1 (5 bases). The CDR3 is 13 amino acids. Trimming shortened V by 2 bases and J by 5 bases, and 9 bases separated the two germline ends. The germline gives CDR1 MNHEY, CDR2 SMNVEV (reference sequence). The CDR3 region has the DNA TGTGCCAGCAGTTTACCGGGGGAGACTGAAGCTTTCTTT. This gives the protein CASSLPGETEAFF.

This rearrangement joins TRBV4-2 to TRBJ1-5, with 7 bases identical to TRBD1. The CDR3 totals 15 residues. With 1 base clipped from V and 5 bases from J, the junction kept 5 bases outside the gene matches. The germline gives CDR1 LGHNA, CDR2 YNFKEQ. The CDR3 DNA is TGTGCCAGCAGCCAAGCGACAGGGACTGATCAGCCCCAGCATTTT. Translated: CASSQATGTDQPQHF.

The chain is built from TRBV7-8 and TRBJ2-7, with D possibly matching TRBD1 (6 bases). Trimming cost V 1 base and J 0 bases, with 13 bases left between them. Germline-derived CDR1 and CDR2 are SGHVS and FQNEAQ. The CDR3 is made up of 16 amino acids. CDR3 sequence: CASSLEQRQVSYEQYF. In DNA, the CDR3 is TGTGCCAGCAGCTTAGAACAACGACAGGTCTCCTACGAGCAGTACTTC.

V is TRBV11-2 and J is TRBJ2-7; no definite D call. The V end lost 2 bases, the J end lost 1 base, and 9 bases lay between the germline ends. Germline lookup yields CDR1 SGHAT and CDR2 FQNNGV. The CDR3 loop spans 14 amino acids. The CDR3 DNA reads TGTGCCAGCAGCTTAAGCCTCGCTTCCTACGAGCAGTACTTC. This gives the protein CASSLSLASYEQYF.

The chain combines TRBV11-2 with TRBJ1-1; D is unclear. The germline V gene has CDR1 SGHAT and CDR2 FQNNGV. The germline V and J ends were trimmed by 1 base and 0 bases, with 9 bases remaining between them. The CDR3 contains 15 residues. The CDR3 region is CASSLGAVLNTEAFF. CDR3 DNA sequence: TGTGCCAGCAGCTTAGGTGCGGTCCTGAACACTGAAGCTTTCTTT.